The text below deals with one T cell receptor beta chain. What it binds is not known. Assay used: immunoSEQ multiplex PCR; TCRdb lists only in-frame clones, some missing. The repertoire holds just over 2,000,000 clones, with roughly 94% as singletons. The germline gives CDR1 SGHRS, CDR2 YFSETQ. This CDR3 comprises 14 residues. Between the trimmed V and J ends, which lost 0 bases and 1 base, there was a span of 7 bases. The sample is drawn from a study of shared clonotypes between healthy human individuals. Findings and caveats of the study: In general, naive subsets displayed greater estimated richness than memory subsets did.

The chain has TRBV5-1 and TRBJ1-1; no clear D. The receptor comes from a man aged 18 to 30 in good health. Sequences were obtained from naive CD4+ T cells sorted from blood. Specified subset: CD45RA+ positively selected. The CDR3 nucleotides read TGCGCCAGCAGCTTGGACGGTCGGAACACTGAAGCTTTCTTT. Protein: CASSLDGRNTEAFF.